The entry below describes one TCR beta chain. This record belongs to a study of shared T cell receptors in the human thymus. The V end was cut by 2 bases, the J end by 3 bases, with 29 bases between. The CDR3 is 21 residues long. CDR1 is MGHRA and CDR2 is YSYEKL in the germline V gene. This table comes from immunoSEQ multiplex PCR, and its TCRdb copy is limited to in-frame clones, with some not included. In the table there are 650,000 to 950,000 clones, approximately 85% of which are singletons. These data were also filed under a second study, of human thymus T cells. From that paper: It was healthy Finnish infants having corrective surgery for congenital heart defects who were the donors. It was from resections taken during corrective heart surgery that the thymus tissue came. Repertoires sampled from thymus and blood appeared biased in V and J gene usage. Related studies found that unrelated individuals share highly overlapping thymic repertoires.

The origin of this receptor is a girl in the first two years of life with a congenital heart defect. Specimen: thymocytes. The chain uses TRBV4-1 and TRBJ1-5; no clear D gene. The CDR3 sequence is CASSQKAGVGDALRYNQPQHF. CDR3 sequence (DNA): TGCGCCAGCAGCCAAAAAGCCGGGGTAGGAGACGCCCTTCGGTACAATCAGCCCCAGCATTTT.